Below are 29 T cell receptor beta chains sequenced from a single sample in a study of molecular identifiers for immune sequencing clone quantification. TCRdb reprocessed the PCR reads with MiXCR, giving one entry per CDR3 protein. This table holds about 640,000 distinct CDR3 sequences, 20% found once. The sample consisted of naive CD8+ T cells from blood, with Jurkat cell RNA spiked in. As for subset: FACS-sorted CD8+CD4-CCR7+CD45RA+ naive T cells. These receptors all come from a human donor in good health. Some libraries in this study had Jurkat cell RNA spiked in.

The chain employs TRBV6-5 and TRBJ2-3, with a tentative D call TRBD1 (5 bases). V lost 8 bases and J 0 bases, leaving 18 bases between the germline ends. The CDR3 sequence is 16 residues long. CDR1 is MNHEY and CDR2 is SVGAGI in the germline V gene. The CDR3 sequence is CASQRAGHRSTDTQYF. The CDR3 bases are TGTGCCAGCCAAAGGGCAGGGCACCGGAGCACAGATACGCAGTATTTT.

The chain couples TRBV3-1 to TRBJ2-7; 7 bases align to TRBD1. The CDR3 runs to 13 residues. V shed 3 bases and J 7 bases; nucleotides not matched to a gene: 6. CDR1 and CDR2 from the germline V gene are LGHDT and YNNKEL (reference sequence). CDR3: CASSHVGTEEQYF. The CDR3 nucleotides read TGTGCCAGCAGCCATGTTGGGACAGAAGAGCAGTACTTC.

This clonotype was observed many times. The gene calls are TRBV28 and TRBJ2-7, with D perhaps TRBD2 (8 bases). The germline V gene has CDR1 MDHEN and CDR2 SYDVKM. V lost 2 bases and J lost 0, with 14 bases in between. This CDR3 spans 16 amino acids. The CDR3 loop is CASSLPGGGSSYEQYF. The DNA for the CDR3 is TGTGCCAGCAGTTTACCGGGAGGGGGCAGCTCCTACGAGCAGTACTTC.

The chain combines TRBV27 with TRBJ2-3, with D perhaps being TRBD1 or TRBD2 (6 bases each). The CDR3 covers 15 residues. CDR1 is MNHEY and CDR2 is SMNVEV in the germline V gene (reference sequence). Trimming took off 5 bases at V and 6 bases at J, with 18 bases between the two ends. The CDR3 is CASSPQTTGGDTQYF. The CDR3, as DNA: TGTGCCAGCAGTCCCCAGACGACAGGAGGGGATACGCAGTATTTT.

This clonotype was counted many times. The CDR3 DNA is TGTGCCAGTACCGTGGACAGGGAATCCAGGCATACGCAGTATTTT. Encoded protein: CASTVDRESRHTQYF. The chain carries TRBV19 and TRBJ2-3; 8 bases map to TRBD1. The CDR3 runs to 15 residues. The germline CDR1 and CDR2 sequences are LNHDA and SQIVND (reference sequence). Germline trimming cut 7 bases from V and 7 bases from J; bases unmatched to any gene: 13.

This clonotype was seen many times. The chain joins TRBV4-3 to TRBJ2-7; TRBD2 might be the D (5 bases). The CDR3 is made up of 18 amino acids. Germline V lookup: CDR1 LGHNA, CDR2 YSLEER. Trimming left V 0 bases short and J 0 bases short, with 18 bases between. This CDR3 reads CASSQDRTRAVSSYEQYF. CDR3 nucleotide sequence: TGCGCCAGCAGCCAAGATAGGACTCGGGCGGTAAGCTCCTACGAGCAGTACTTC.

The table lists this clonotype with many counts. The J gene is TRBJ2-7, the V gene TRBV28; D may be TRBD2 (6 bases). The germline gives CDR1 MDHEN, CDR2 SYDVKM. V was pared by 6 bases and J by 2 bases, with 14 bases between. The CDR3 has 14 residues. The CDR3 protein is CASSRGLLAYEQYF. Written as DNA, the CDR3 is TGTGCCAGCAGCCGGGGACTTCTGGCCTACGAGCAGTACTTC.

This clonotype has at least ten counts. CDR3 in DNA: TGTGCCAGCAGCTTCCCGGGACAGGGGTTACACGAGCAGTACTTC. Amino acids: CASSFPGQGLHEQYF. The V and J genes are TRBV5-4 and TRBJ2-7, with TRBD1 identical over 10 bases. After removal of 2 bases from V and 5 bases from J, the junction contained 7 bases not matched to a gene. The CDR3 covers 15 residues. The germline CDR1 and CDR2 sequences are SGHNT and YYREEE (reference sequence).

This clonotype was picked up a small number of times. Here the CDR3 reads CASSLEDFGGSYEQYF. The DNA of the CDR3 is TGTGCCAGCAGCTTAGAGGATTTCGGCGGCTCCTACGAGCAGTACTTC. This sequence joins TRBV11-2 and TRBJ2-7; D not certain. Trimming cost V 0 bases and J 0 bases, with 12 bases left between them. CDR3 length: 16 amino acids. The germline gives CDR1 SGHAT, CDR2 FQNNGV.

Only a few counts were recorded for this clonotype. This chain uses TRBV6-4 with TRBJ1-5, with 7 positions matching TRBD1. The germline V gene encodes CDR1 MRHNA and CDR2 SNTAGT. The V segment lost 3 bases and the J segment 7 bases; nucleotides outside the gene matches: 6. The CDR3 has 14 residues. CDR3: CASSETGFGQPQHF. CDR3 bases: TGTGCCAGCAGTGAGACAGGGTTCGGACAGCCCCAGCATTTT.

This clonotype is a singleton in its sample. A much larger clone lies a single base off, so this may be a read error. No conserved phenylalanine or tryptophan is present at the end of the CDR3, so a read error is the likely explanation. CDR3 DNA sequence: TGTGCTAGTGGTTTGCTCCGGGGGGACGTCTCTCACACTGAAGCTTTCCTT. Its protein product is CASGLLRGDVSHTEAFL. The genes are TRBV12-5 and TRBJ1-1, with D possibly being TRBD1 (5 bases). V was trimmed by 2 bases and J by 3 bases, leaving 19 bases between them. The CDR3 is 17 amino acids. Germline V gives CDR1 LGHNT, CDR2 FRNRAP.

This clonotype was recorded at least ten times. The J gene is TRBJ2-5, the V gene TRBV19; D could derive from TRBD1 or TRBD2 (5 bases each). Trimming cost V 4 bases and J 3 bases, with 15 bases left between them. In germline, CDR1 is LNHDA, CDR2 SQIVND (reference sequence). This CDR3 spans 15 amino acids. The CDR3: CASSSRDGRKETQYF. CDR3 bases: TGTGCCAGTAGTAGTAGGGACGGAAGAAAAGAGACCCAGTACTTC.

This clonotype showed up many times. The chain recombines TRBV7-9 with TRBJ2-7, with D possibly TRBD1 on 7 matching bases. V lost 5 bases to trimming and J lost 0 bases, with 23 bases between them. The germline gives CDR1 SEHNR, CDR2 FQNEAQ (reference sequence). This CDR3 has 18 amino acids. The CDR3 coding sequence is TGTGCCAGCAGCCCGGGAGAGATAGGGACAGATAGCTCCTACGAGCAGTACTTC. It translates to CASSPGEIGTDSSYEQYF.

This clonotype has ten or more counts. The chain combines TRBV27 with TRBJ1-1; D unclear. Germline V CDR1 and CDR2: MNHEY, SMNVEV (reference sequence). The CDR3 runs 14 residues. Trimming left V 3 bases short and J 0 bases short, with 8 bases between. The CDR3 is CASSLIGMNTEAFF. The DNA for the CDR3 is TGTGCCAGCAGTTTGATAGGAATGAACACTGAAGCTTTCTTT.

The sample holds many counts of this clonotype. The chain uses TRBV29-1 and TRBJ2-5; D is unclear. The germline V gene has CDR1 SQVTM and CDR2 ANQGSEA. Trimming took off 6 bases at V and 4 bases at J, with 18 bases between the two ends. The CDR3 covers 14 residues. The CDR3 protein is CSVTPGLKPETQYF. In DNA, the CDR3 is TGCAGCGTCACACCGGGCCTCAAACCAGAGACCCAGTACTTC.

This chain links TRBV4-1 with TRBJ2-5, with 9 bases identical to TRBD2. Germline V lookup: CDR1 MGHRA, CDR2 YSYEKL. The CDR3 loop spans 15 amino acids. The V and J ends lost 6 bases and 4 bases, in that order; junction bases with no gene match: 9. CDR3 residues: CASSGGAGGRETQYF. In DNA, the CDR3 is TGCGCCAGCAGTGGTGGGGCGGGGGGGCGAGAGACCCAGTACTTC.

The chain couples TRBV6-2 or TRBV6-3 to TRBJ2-7; 8 nucleotides agree with TRBD2. This CDR3 contains 14 residues. Germline V gene sequence: CDR1 MNHEY, CDR2 SVGEGT. J gave up 6 bases and V 3 bases, and 7 bases lay outside the gene matches. The chain's CDR3 is CASSYSGASGEQYF. In nucleotides, the CDR3 is TGTGCCAGCAGTTATAGCGGGGCTTCCGGCGAGCAGTACTTC.

This clonotype was recorded at least ten times. This chain uses TRBV27 with TRBJ2-7; D may be TRBD2 (6 bases). From germline, CDR1 is MNHEY and CDR2 SMNVEV (reference sequence). V lost 2 bases to trimming and J lost 0 bases, with 14 bases between them. CDR3 length equals 16 residues. CDR3 bases: TGTGCCAGCAGTTTAGTCCCGGAGGGGTCCTCCTACGAGCAGTACTTC. It is translated as CASSLVPEGSSYEQYF.

This chain joins TRBV10-3 and TRBJ2-3, with D possibly being TRBD2 (6 bases). With 6 bases removed from V and 5 bases from J, the gap between germline ends came to 21 bases. CDR3 size: 16 residues. Germline CDR1 and CDR2: ENHRY and SYGVKD. In DNA, the CDR3 is TGTGCCATCAGACCCTTTAGCGGTATTGGGAAAGATACGCAGTATTTT. Translated, it gives CAIRPFSGIGKDTQYF.

CDR3 sequence: CASSTTRDGLQETQYF. CDR3 bases: TGTGCCAGCAGTACTACCCGGGACGGCTTGCAAGAGACCCAGTACTTC. The gene calls are TRBV28 and TRBJ2-5; D possibly matches TRBD1 or TRBD2 (5 bases each). The CDR3 is 16 residues long. The V gene lost 5 bases and the J gene lost 2 bases, with 18 bases spanning the gap. Germline CDR1 MDHEN, CDR2 SYDVKM.

This clonotype was detected ten times or more. The rearrangement joins TRBV5-1 to TRBJ2-7; D remains unclear. V was cut by 2 bases and J by 4 bases, with 10 bases left in between. The CDR3 has 13 amino acids. Germline V lookup: CDR1 SGHRS, CDR2 YFSETQ. The CDR3 reads CASSFSPFYEQYF. The DNA of the CDR3 is TGCGCCAGCAGCTTTTCCCCCTTTTACGAGCAGTACTTC.

About this clonotype itself: This may stem from a read error, because a much larger clone lies one nucleotide away. CDR3 sequence reads: CSARGLTGDYEQYF. As DNA, the CDR3 is TGCAGTGCTAGAGGTCTGACAGGGGACTACGAGCAGTACTTC. This sequence joins TRBV20-1 and TRBJ2-7, with 8 bases that match TRBD1. CDR3 length equals 14 residues. Germline trimming cut 1 base from V and 3 bases from J; bases unmatched to any gene: 5. Per germline, CDR1 DFQATT and CDR2 SNEGSKA (reference sequence).

A note on this clonotype: One junction end does not reproduce the germline sequence, and a read error may be involved. This sequence joins TRBV2 and TRBJ2-4; 8 bases map to TRBD1. Germline lookup yields CDR1 SNHLY and CDR2 FYNNEI. The CDR3 length is 17 residues. The CDR3 nucleotides are TGTGCCTGCAGAGCCGGGACAGGCGTCCTAGCCAAAAACATTCAGTACTTC. Translating gives CACRAGTGVLAKNIQYF.

The chain carries TRBV29-1 and TRBJ1-2; 8 positions match TRBD1. V was pared by 5 bases and J by 8 bases, with 4 bases of the junction left unmatched. CDR3 length: 11 amino acids. CDR1 SQVTM and CDR2 ANQGSEA come from the germline V gene. The CDR3 reads CSVFRGRGYTF. The CDR3 DNA reads TGCAGCGTTTTCAGGGGGCGCGGCTACACCTTC.

The rearrangement joins TRBV2 to TRBJ2-7, with TRBD1 matching over 9 bases. The CDR3 covers 15 residues. J gave up 3 bases and V 6 bases, and 9 bases lay outside the gene matches. Germline assignment: CDR1 SNHLY and CDR2 FYNNEI. CDR3 sequence: CASSESPGQGYEQYF. The CDR3 DNA sequence: TGTGCCAGCAGCGAATCTCCGGGACAGGGCTACGAGCAGTACTTC.

This clonotype was recorded at least ten times. This chain links TRBV7-2 with TRBJ2-7; D is uncertain. There are 13 residues in the CDR3. CDR1 and CDR2 from the germline V gene are SGHTA and FQGNSA. V gave up 5 bases and J gave up 2 bases, with 10 bases separating them. CDR3 coding DNA: TGTGCCAGCAGCCCCCGGGCCCCCTACGAGCAGTACTTC. Its protein product is CASSPRAPYEQYF.

Ten or more counts support this clonotype. The rearrangement links TRBV20-1 to TRBJ2-7; 9 positions match TRBD1. The germline CDR1 and CDR2 sequences are DFQATT and SNEGSKA (reference sequence). V trimming: 1 base; J trimming: 7 bases; junction bases outside the gene matches: 11. The CDR3 loop spans 15 amino acids. CDR3 sequence reads: CSARVAGQGDREQYF. DNA of the CDR3: TGCAGTGCTAGAGTTGCGGGACAGGGAGATAGGGAGCAGTACTTC.

This clonotype was seen repeatedly, ten times or more. The chain joins TRBV6-2 or TRBV6-3 to TRBJ1-5; D is unresolved. This CDR3 region has 15 residues. Germline lookup yields CDR1 MNHEY and CDR2 SVGEGT. V was trimmed by 7 bases and J by 6 bases, leaving 19 bases between them. CDR3 in amino acids: CASTTSVGYGQPQHF. The CDR3, as DNA: TGTGCCAGCACGACGAGCGTGGGTTACGGTCAGCCCCAGCATTTT.

This clonotype was seen ten or more times. The chain employs TRBV20-1 and TRBJ1-5; 10 positions agree with TRBD1. J was trimmed by 4 bases and V by 2 bases; bases with no gene match: 11. Germline V gene sequence: CDR1 DFQATT, CDR2 SNEGSKA (reference sequence). This CDR3 contains 17 residues. The CDR3 nucleotides read TGCAGTGCTAGATGGGCTTCGACAGGGGGCTGGAATCAGCCCCAGCATTTT. The encoded protein is CSARWASTGGWNQPQHF.